This TCR beta chain originates from a study of Ad26.COV2.S vaccination and SARS-CoV-2 variants. Study background: A COV1001 Ad26.COV2.S trial-arm participant provided the sample. Each vaccinee took Ad26.COV2.S intramuscularly, once or twice 56 days apart.

Assay: immunoSEQ multiplex PCR; the TCRdb copy retains only in-frame clones and omits some. The data hold around 250,000 clones, with around 88% observed a single time. This CDR3 spans 14 amino acids. Per germline, CDR1 SEHNR and CDR2 FQNEAQ (reference sequence). The V gene lost 1 base and the J gene lost 9 bases, with 15 bases spanning the gap. Treatment defined: approximately 18 received Ad26.COV2.S at low or high dose, single or two shots; roughly 5 received placebo; per-sample allocation not given. Repertoires come from day 63 after the first vaccine or placebo injection. Vaccination employed an Ad26 vector expressing the Wuhan-strain SARS-CoV-2 spike.

The chain combines TRBV7-9 with TRBJ1-2; no definite D call. This sequence was found in a person between 18 and 59 years old who received the Ad26.COV2.S COVID-19 vaccine or a placebo. The source material was peripheral blood, sampled in a trial of Ad26.COV2.S vaccine versus placebo. The CDR3 reads CASSLEVHGESYTF. CDR3 DNA sequence: TGTGCCAGCAGCTTAGAGGTTCATGGGGAGAGCTACACCTTC.